The 30 T cell receptor beta chains presented below share a single source sample, sequenced in a study of PD-1 blockade in classical Hodgkin lymphoma. The method was immunoSEQ multiplex PCR; TCRdb's version includes in-frame clones alone and lacks a portion of them. In the table there are roughly 96,000 clones, nearly 90% of which are singletons. Relapse after autologous stem cell transplantation occurred in every patient, and brentuximab vedotin exposure varied. The source was peripheral blood mononuclear cells (PBMCs), collected before the second cycle of nivolumab. Receptor source: a human donor with classical Hodgkin lymphoma.

This rearrangement joins TRBV7-9 to TRBJ1-1, with no clear D. Germline lookup yields CDR1 SEHNR and CDR2 FQNEAQ (reference sequence). Trimming pared 3 bases from V and 11 bases from J, leaving 13 bases between. This CDR3 has 12 residues. The CDR3 loop is CASSLSGFGAFF. The CDR3, as DNA: TGTGCCAGCAGCTTGTCGGGGTTTGGGGCTTTCTTT.

The chain couples TRBV30 to TRBJ2-1; 9 nucleotides align to TRBD1. This CDR3 comprises 15 residues. The germline V gene has CDR1 GTSNPN and CDR2 SVGIG (reference sequence). V trimming: 0 bases; J trimming: 9 bases; junction bases outside the gene matches: 9. The CDR3 spells CAWSVMGTGSLEQFF. For the CDR3, the DNA is TGTGCCTGGAGTGTAATGGGGACAGGGTCCCTTGAGCAGTTCTTC.

The J gene is TRBJ1-2, the V gene TRBV6-1, with TRBD1 matching 7 bases. J lost 7 bases, V lost 7 bases, and 6 bases had no gene match. Germline V gives CDR1 MNHNS, CDR2 SASEGT. This CDR3 contains 12 residues. CDR3 region: CASTKGALGYTF. The DNA for the CDR3 is TGTGCCAGCACAAAGGGGGCTCTTGGCTACACCTTC.

Written as DNA, the CDR3 is TGTGCCAGCATGGCGGGGGACACAGATACGCAGTATTTT. This gives the protein CASMAGDTDTQYF. V is TRBV6-1 and J is TRBJ2-3, with TRBD2 identical over 7 bases. The CDR3 extends over 13 amino acids. Germline CDR1 and CDR2: MNHNS and SASEGT. V shed 7 bases, J shed 2 bases, and the junction held 3 bases outside the gene matches.

This clone was recorded only once. The DNA is left out, because the CDR3 cannot be placed on it with certainty; the CDR3 is given as TCRdb lists it. The chain uses TRBV5-1 and TRBJ2-5; the D call in the table, TRBD2, was not verified against the DNA. The CDR3 is made up of 14 amino acids, end residues included. Germline-derived CDR1 and CDR2 are SGHRS and YFSETQ. The CDR3 reads CASTSGLAGETQYF.

V usage is TRBV19 and J usage is TRBJ2-1; D unclear. V lost 7 bases, J lost 9 bases, and 22 bases lay in between. From germline, CDR1 is LNHDA and CDR2 SQIVND (reference sequence). The CDR3 sequence is 15 residues long. Here the CDR3 DNA reads TGTGCCAGTAATCCTTACCCCCTCGAGCCGAGTGAGCAGTTCTTC. Its protein is CASNPYPLEPSEQFF.

The chain joins TRBV30 to TRBJ1-2; tentatively, D is TRBD1 (5 bases). Germline CDR1 GTSNPN, CDR2 SVGIG (reference sequence). The CDR3 runs 12 residues. Trimming removed 3 bases at V and 7 bases at J, with 12 bases between. CDR3 DNA sequence: TGTGCCTGGAGACCTCCGGGGGGTGGCTACACCTTC. It translates to CAWRPPGGGYTF.

V usage is TRBV4-1 and J usage is TRBJ2-1; tentatively, D is TRBD2 (6 bases). Trimming cost V 3 bases and J 0 bases, with 15 bases left between them. There are 17 residues in the CDR3. Germline V gene lookup returns CDR1 MGHRA and CDR2 YSYEKL. The CDR3 coding sequence is TGCGCCAGCAGCCACCCCGGACTACTCGGCTCCTACAATGAGCAGTTCTTC. Protein product: CASSHPGLLGSYNEQFF.

The gene calls are TRBV27 and TRBJ1-1; D is perhaps TRBD1 (6 bases). The germline gives CDR1 MNHEY, CDR2 SMNVEV (reference sequence). This CDR3 region has 15 residues. V gave up 8 bases and J gave up 4 bases, with 20 bases separating them. The CDR3 nucleotides read TGTGCCAGCGGCCGAGGGGGGGCGCAGGGCACTGAAGCTTTCTTT. This gives the protein CASGRGGAQGTEAFF.

The CDR3 here is CASRGTGYTDTQYF. CDR3 sequence (DNA): TGTGCCAGCAGGGGGACTGGATACACAGATACGCAGTATTTT. The genes are TRBV6-6 and TRBJ2-3, with D perhaps matching TRBD2 (6 bases). The CDR3 has 14 residues. Germline V lookup: CDR1 MNHNY, CDR2 SVGAGI (reference sequence). Trimming pared 6 bases from V and 2 bases from J, leaving 12 bases between.

This clone was seen a few times. The gene calls are TRBV11-2 and TRBJ1-2, with a tentative D call TRBD1 (6 bases). CDR3 size: 13 residues. Germline assignment: CDR1 SGHAT and CDR2 FQNNGV. With 3 bases removed from V and 4 bases from J, the gap between germline ends came to 9 bases. The CDR3 loop is CASSLGGGYGYTF. CDR3 DNA sequence: TGTGCCAGCAGCTTGGGGGGCGGCTATGGCTACACCTTC.

The chain carries TRBV28 and TRBJ1-5; weak D call: TRBD1 (5 bases). This CDR3 is 17 amino acids long. Germline V CDR1 and CDR2: MDHEN, SYDVKM. V lost 2 bases and J 4 bases, leaving 18 bases between the germline ends. The CDR3: CASSLPQHRWGNQPQHF. Written as DNA, the CDR3 is TGTGCCAGCAGTTTACCACAACACAGGTGGGGTAATCAGCCCCAGCATTTT.

The rearrangement links TRBV29-1 to TRBJ1-1; the match to TRBD1 covers 10 bases. The CDR3 length is 13 residues. V gave up 5 bases and J gave up 11 bases; unmatched junction bases: 11. Germline V lookup: CDR1 SQVTM, CDR2 ANQGSEA. The CDR3 DNA reads TGCAGCGTTACCGACAGGGGGCGGTTACGGGCTTTCTTT. It yields the protein CSVTDRGRLRAFF.

The V gene is TRBV18, the J gene TRBJ2-1; D is unclear. V lost 4 bases and J 1 base, leaving 5 bases between the germline ends. CDR3 length equals 13 residues. From germline, CDR1 is KGHSH and CDR2 LQKENI. In DNA, the CDR3 is TGTGCCAGCTCACGTCAGTCCTACAATGAGCAGTTCTTC. Its protein is CASSRQSYNEQFF.

V usage is TRBV2 and J usage is TRBJ2-3; D possibly corresponds to TRBD2 (5 bases). The CDR3 extends over 14 amino acids. V lost 3 bases to trimming and J lost 2 bases, with 9 bases between them. Germline V gene sequence: CDR1 SNHLY, CDR2 FYNNEI. This CDR3 reads CASSDRTYTDTQYF. CDR3 DNA: TGTGCCAGCAGTGACCGGACTTACACAGATACGCAGTATTTT.

V is TRBV4-1 and J is TRBJ2-3; D is undetermined. The CDR3 is 14 residues long. The ends were cut back, 3 bases at V and 1 base at J, with 8 bases in the middle. The germline V gene encodes CDR1 MGHRA and CDR2 YSYEKL. The CDR3 sequence is CASSHHLGTDTQYF. The CDR3 DNA is TGCGCCAGCAGCCATCACTTAGGCACAGATACGCAGTATTTT.

This clone was found a few times. The genes are TRBV28 and TRBJ2-1; no firm D call. The germline V gene has CDR1 MDHEN and CDR2 SYDVKM. V was cut by 6 bases and J by 6 bases, with 9 bases left in between. The length of the CDR3 is 12 residues. In DNA, the CDR3 is TGTGCCAGCAGCCCGGCTGTCAATGAGCAGTTCTTC. It translates to CASSPAVNEQFF.

The rearrangement joins TRBV28 to TRBJ2-2; perhaps TRBD2 as D (5 bases). Germline loops: CDR1 MDHEN, CDR2 SYDVKM. CDR3 length equals 13 residues. Trimming removed 2 bases at V and 5 bases at J, with 6 bases between. CDR3 DNA: TGTGCCAGCAGTTTAACGGGAACCGGGGAGCTGTTTTTT. Its translation is CASSLTGTGELFF.

The rearrangement joins TRBV5-6 to TRBJ2-2; no clear D gene. The V gene's germline CDR1 is SGHDT and CDR2 YYEEEE. The V end was cut by 1 base, the J end by 5 bases, with 6 bases between. This CDR3 contains 13 residues. CDR3 DNA: TGTGCCAGCAGCTTGAAGTGGACCGGGGAGCTGTTTTTT. It is translated as CASSLKWTGELFF.

This chain links TRBV9 with TRBJ2-7; D is unresolved. The CDR3 totals 12 residues. Germline assignment: CDR1 SGDLS and CDR2 YYNGEE. The ends were cut back, 2 bases at V and 3 bases at J, with 6 bases in the middle. The CDR3 protein is CASSVVDYEQYF. The CDR3 DNA reads as TGTGCCAGCAGCGTTGTTGACTACGAGCAGTACTTC.

This chain connects TRBV7-8 to TRBJ2-3; 7 bases match TRBD2. J was trimmed by 5 bases and V by 8 bases; bases with no gene match: 13. Germline lookup yields CDR1 SGHVS and CDR2 FQNEAQ. The length of the CDR3 is 15 residues. The CDR3: CASGVPRREIDTQYF. In DNA form, the CDR3 reads TGTGCCAGCGGGGTCCCGAGGCGGGAGATAGATACGCAGTATTTT.

The gene calls are TRBV10-3 and TRBJ1-2; tentative D call: TRBD1 (5 bases). V was trimmed by 2 bases and J by 8 bases, leaving 15 bases between them. The V gene's germline CDR1 is ENHRY and CDR2 SYGVKD. This CDR3 has 14 residues. This CDR3 reads CAISELAGLSGYTF. The CDR3 DNA reads TGTGCCATCAGTGAGCTCGCAGGGTTGAGCGGCTACACCTTC.

The chain employs TRBV7-9 and TRBJ2-1; 11 nucleotides match TRBD2. V trimming: 4 bases; J trimming: 4 bases; junction bases outside the gene matches: 3. The CDR3 extends over 15 amino acids. CDR1 and CDR2 from the germline V gene are SEHNR and FQNEAQ (reference sequence). CDR3 sequence (DNA): TGTGCCAGCAGCTCGAGACTAGCGGGGTACAATGAGCAGTTCTTC. Translating it yields CASSSRLAGYNEQFF.

The chain couples TRBV5-1 to TRBJ2-3; 14 bases align to TRBD2. This CDR3 contains 19 residues. Germline V gene data show CDR1 as SGHRS and CDR2 as YFSETQ. With 4 bases clipped from V and 1 base from J, the junction kept 11 bases outside the gene matches. The CDR3 DNA sequence: TGCGCCAGCAGCGCCGGGACTAGCGGGGGTGTCCGGGGCACAGATACGCAGTATTTT. It encodes CASSAGTSGGVRGTDTQYF.

The chain is built from TRBV13 and TRBJ2-7, with D possibly being TRBD1 (5 bases). Per the germline V gene, CDR1 is PRHDT and CDR2 is FYEKMQ (reference sequence). This CDR3 region has 15 residues. Trimming shortened V by 3 bases and J by 0 bases, and 12 bases separated the two germline ends. CDR3 loop: CASSLYKGRSYEQYF. Here the CDR3 DNA reads TGTGCCAGCAGCTTGTATAAGGGGCGCTCCTACGAGCAGTACTTC. The full variable domain, with the rest looked up from reference TRBV13 and TRBJ2-7, is AAGVIQSPRHLIKEKRETATLKCYPIPRHDTVYWYQQGPGQDPQFLISFYEKMQSDKGSIPDRFSAQQFSDYHSELNMSSLELGDSALYFCASSLYKGRSYEQYFGPGTRLTVT.

J is TRBJ2-5 and V is TRBV10-3; 7 bases agree with TRBD2. The CDR3 is 15 amino acids. J gave up 2 bases and V 2 bases, and 5 bases lay outside the gene matches. Looked up from germline, CDR1 is ENHRY and CDR2 is SYGVKD. CDR3 nucleotides: TGTGCCATCAGTGAGGGGAAGCGGGGACAAGAGACCCAGTACTTC. As protein: CAISEGKRGQETQYF.

V is TRBV4-2 and J is TRBJ1-5, with a weak D call TRBD1 (6 bases). Trimming took off 6 bases at V and 0 bases at J, with 21 bases between the two ends. From germline, CDR1 is LGHNA and CDR2 YNFKEQ. This CDR3 region has 18 residues. CDR3 protein: CASSPQGGRGYSNQPQHF. Written as DNA, the CDR3 is TGTGCCAGCAGTCCTCAAGGGGGTCGGGGTTATAGCAATCAGCCCCAGCATTTT.

This clone appeared once. The rearrangement uses TRBV7-3 and TRBJ2-5; D is unclear. V lost 3 bases to trimming and J lost 2 bases, with 10 bases between them. Germline CDR1 and CDR2: SGHTA and FQGTGA. The CDR3 extends over 14 amino acids. This CDR3 reads CASSLGSGQETQYF. The CDR3 region has the DNA TGTGCCAGCAGCTTGGGGTCAGGACAAGAGACCCAGTACTTC.

This sequence joins TRBV19 and TRBJ2-5; 10 bases are a match to TRBD1. CDR3 length: 14 residues. V was pared by 6 bases and J by 4 bases, with 5 bases of the junction left unmatched. Germline CDR1 and CDR2: LNHDA and SQIVND (reference sequence). The CDR3: CASRLTGGGETQYF. CDR3 sequence (DNA): TGTGCCAGTAGACTGACAGGGGGCGGAGAGACCCAGTACTTC.

The V call is TRBV5-1, the J call TRBJ2-5; D not certain. TRBJ2-7 matches the DNA end more closely, so the J call is doubtful. The CDR3 runs 13 residues. In germline, CDR1 is SGHRS, CDR2 YFSETQ. CDR3 sequence: CASSFGRTYEQYF. DNA of the CDR3: TGCGCCAGCAGCTTCGGACGGACCTACGAGCAGTACTTC.